This is a list of T cell receptor beta chains from one sample in a study of cytomegalovirus exposure and HLA in healthy donors. The assay was immunoSEQ multiplex PCR, and TCRdb's table has in-frame clones only and misses some. The table lists some 150,000 clones, about 61% of them singletons. The sequenced sample consisted of PBMCs. These receptors were taken from a woman aged 35 to 49 in good health and CMV-seronegative. CDR3s include the opening cysteine and the closing phenylalanine or tryptophan. D genes are given only for firm matches. For some rows the clone size is stated as once, few or many, or as a class when expanded; others skip it.

>TRBJ1-2|TRBV6-4|NA|NA
CASSDSSYGYTF
TGTGCCAGCAGTGACTCCAGCTATGGCTACACCTTC
>TRBJ2-2|TRBV27|TRBD2|NA
CASTLGGDTGELFF
TGTGCCAGCACCTTGGGGGGGGACACCGGGGAGCTGTTTTTT
>TRBJ1-5|TRBV7-2|NA|few
CASSLQGLEGPQHF
TGTGCCAGCAGCTTACAGGGCCTGGAAGGGCCCCAGCATTTT
>TRBJ2-1|TRBV7-9|NA|NA
CASSLGIDSYNEQFF
TGTGCCAGCAGCTTGGGGATAGACAGTTACAATGAGCAGTTCTTC
>TRBJ1-5|TRBV28|TRBD1|NA
CASSSQPGQGDSQPQHF
TGTGCCAGCAGTTCCCAACCCGGACAGGGTGACAGCCAGCCCCAGCATTTT
>TRBJ1-3|TRBV28|NA|NA
CASGAENTIYF
TGTGCCAGCGGGGCGGAAAACACCATATATTTT
>TRBJ1-3|TRBV10-3|NA|once
CAISGIGGGNTIYF
TGTGCCATCAGTGGTATCGGAGGGGGAAACACCATATATTTT
>TRBJ1-6|TRBV15|NA|NA
CATRSQEGPNSPLHF
TGTGCCACCAGGTCCCAGGAGGGGCCAAATTCACCCCTCCACTTT
>TRBJ2-5|TRBV30|NA|NA
CAWSKARGRQETQYF
TGTGCCTGGAGTAAAGCCAGGGGGAGGCAAGAGACCCAGTACTTC
>TRBJ1-1|TRBV11-2|NA|NA
CASSLVRGTTEAFF
TGTGCCAGCAGCTTAGTTCGGGGTACCACTGAAGCTTTCTTT
>TRBJ2-5|TRBV5-1|NA|NA
CASSLAADLQETQYF
TGCGCCAGCAGCTTGGCAGCGGACTTACAAGAGACCCAGTACTTC
>TRBJ1-5|TRBV7-8|TRBD1|few
CASSSDRGANQPQHF
TGTGCCAGCAGCTCGGACAGGGGGGCAAATCAGCCCCAGCATTTT
>TRBJ1-2|TRBV19|NA|NA
CASSIDPGTSYGYTF
TGTGCCAGTAGTATAGATCCCGGGACATCCTATGGCTACACCTTC
>TRBJ2-5|TRBV5-1|NA|NA
CASSSPGTKETQYF
TGCGCCAGCAGCTCTCCCGGGACAAAAGAGACCCAGTACTTC
>TRBJ2-2|TRBV12-1|NA|NA
CASSGRGAQTGELFF
TGTGCCAGCAGCGGCCGGGGGGCGCAGACCGGGGAGCTGTTTTTT
>TRBJ2-3|TRBV29-1|NA|NA
CSAAGSTDTQYF
TGCAGCGCCGCGGGGAGCACAGATACGCAGTATTTT
>TRBJ1-5|TRBV5-6|TRBD1|once
CASSTAGTGNQPQHF
TGTGCCAGCAGCACAGCCGGGACAGGGAATCAGCCCCAGCATTTT
>TRBJ2-4|TRBV7-2|NA|NA
CASSLGNRGGIQYF
TGTGCCAGCAGCTTAGGGAACAGGGGGGGCATTCAGTACTTC
>TRBJ2-3|TRBV30|TRBD2|NA
CAWSPGTSDDTQYF
TGTGCCTGGAGTCCAGGGACTAGCGATGATACGCAGTATTTT
>TRBJ2-5|TRBV30|NA|NA
CAWSAGLFGETQYF
TGTGCCTGGAGTGCGGGTCTATTCGGAGAGACCCAGTACTTC
>TRBJ2-7|TRBV5-1|NA|NA
CASSLSPGGLYEQYF
TGCGCCAGCAGCTTATCCCCAGGAGGGCTCTACGAGCAGTACTTC
>TRBJ1-4|TRBV11-2|NA|NA
CASSLGEGRANEKLFF
TGTGCCAGCAGCCTGGGGGAGGGAAGGGCTAATGAAAAACTGTTTTTT
>TRBJ1-6|TRBV2|NA|NA
CASSEGQPGSPLHF
TGTGCCAGCAGTGAAGGGCAGCCGGGTTCACCCCTCCACTTT
>TRBJ1-2|TRBV4-1|NA|NA
CASSQGSTGGGYTF
TGCGCCAGCAGCCAAGGGTCGACAGGTGGTGGCTACACCTTC